The TCR beta chain under discussion was sequenced for a study of blood T cells in healthy people across ages. Then a second PCR, running about 6 to 12 cycles, was carried out with a sample-barcoded 5' primer and a J-beta primer mix. TCRdb ran MiXCR on the 5' RACE reads and lists one entry per CDR3 protein. The sample shows approximately 730,000 distinct CDR3 sequences, about 53% of them seen only once. V was shortened by 5 bases and J by 11 bases, with 17 bases between the two germline ends. Germline CDR1 KGHDR, CDR2 SFDVKD. The CDR3 runs to 13 residues. Material: blood. The chain combines TRBV24-1 with TRBJ2-5, with D possibly being TRBD1 (6 bases). This receptor was identified in a man older than 75 in good health. The CDR3 here is CATSARHAGEQYF. In nucleotides, the CDR3 is TGTGCCACCAGTGCCAGGCACGCAGGGGAGCAGTACTTC.